A selection of T cell receptor beta chains follows, all from one sample in a study of naive and memory T cell subsets. Each CDR3 protein is one row after TCRdb ran MiXCR on the 5' RACE reads. The table includes 55,000 to 70,000 distinct CDR3 sequences, over 7% detected once. The source is a male donor in good health. Each CDR3 is given with its conserved first and last residue. The D gene is left open where the match is weak. A row's size may be missing; if present it is once, few, many or a size class.

d_call	v_call	clone_size	j_call	cdr3_nt	cdr3_aa
TRBD1	TRBV18	many	TRBJ1-1	TGTGCCAGCTCACCACGGCAGGGGGACGGGGACACTGAAGCTTTCTTT	CASSPRQGDGDTEAFF
TRBD1	TRBV18	few	TRBJ1-1	TGTGCCAGCTCACCGCCTGACAGGGTGAACACTGAAGCTTTCTTT	CASSPPDRVNTEAFF
-	TRBV20-1	many	TRBJ1-1	TGCAGTGCGAGCGAGATGCAGGGTATAAACACTGAAGCTTTCTTT	CSASEMQGINTEAFF
TRBD2	TRBV6-2/TRBV6-3	few	TRBJ2-1	TGTGCCAGCAGTTACTCAGTGGGGGGGGAGCAGTTCTTC	CASSYSVGGEQFF
-	TRBV29-1	few	TRBJ1-1	TGCAGCGCCAGAGTTTCAGGGGACACTGAAGCTTTCTTT	CSARVSGDTEAFF
-	TRBV7-9	few	TRBJ2-7	TGTGCCAGCAGCTTAGCTGACCTCTACGAGCAGTACTTC	CASSLADLYEQYF
-	TRBV7-9	many	TRBJ1-2	TGTGCCAGCAGCCCTCCCCCCCCCGGTAACTATGGCTACACCTTC	CASSPPPPGNYGYTF
TRBD1	TRBV10-3	-	TRBJ1-2	TGTGCCAGCAGTAGACAGGGTTCGGACTATGGCTACACCTTC	CASSRQGSDYGYTF
-	TRBV2	-	TRBJ2-6	TGTGCCAGCAGCCTCCCTAACTCTGGGGCCAACGTCCTGACTTTC	CASSLPNSGANVLTF
-	TRBV19	few	TRBJ2-1	TGTGCCAGTAGTATTGTTAACAATGAGCAGTTCTTC	CASSIVNNEQFF
-	TRBV12-3/TRBV12-4	few	TRBJ2-2	TGTGCCAGCACCCTTAGGGCAGGCTCAAACACCGGGGAGCTGTTTTTT	CASTLRAGSNTGELFF
-	TRBV5-5	few	TRBJ2-3	TGTGCCAGCAGCTTCGCGGAGGGATGGGATGACACAGATACGCAGTATTTT	CASSFAEGWDDTDTQYF
TRBD2	TRBV10-2	many	TRBJ2-1	TGCGCCAGCAGTGGACGGACTAGCGGAGACAATGAGCAGTTCTTC	CASSGRTSGDNEQFF
-	TRBV2	-	TRBJ2-3	TGTGCCAGCAGTGAGGGTCAGGGGTGGTCAGATACGCAGTATTTT	CASSEGQGWSDTQYF
-	TRBV6-1	-	TRBJ2-3	TGTGCCAGCAGTGAAATTGGGGGGCGCACAGATACGCAGTATTTT	CASSEIGGRTDTQYF
TRBD1	TRBV18	few	TRBJ1-1	TGTGCCAGTAAGGACAGGGACACTGAAGCTTTCTTT	CASKDRDTEAFF